This TCR beta chain was profiled in a study of blood T cell repertoires in COVID-19. In the authors' methods: The authors estimated nucleated cell counts from reference gene primer amplification. Some clones are missing from TCRdb's copy, which holds only in-frame ones; the method was immunoSEQ multiplex PCR. V, J and clone size are taken as reported in that table, and D and trimming were inferred from the DNA itself. The table lists about 300,000 clones, about nine tenths of them singletons, with about 5% in the top ten. Participants reported their clinical history, and cohort assignment relied on those reports. Trimming cost V 0 bases and J 4 bases, with 14 bases left between them. The CDR3 has 16 amino acids. Germline V gene lookup returns CDR1 LNHNV and CDR2 YYDKDF (reference sequence).

The sequencing sample was made of PBMCs or T cells enriched from blood (not recorded which). The rearrangement uses TRBV15 and TRBJ2-3; D is perhaps TRBD1 (5 bases). The source is a man aged 55 to 70 who had recovered from COVID-19. Here the CDR3 reads CATSRDSWGKSDTQYF. The CDR3 DNA reads TGTGCCACCAGCAGAGACTCTTGGGGCAAATCAGATACGCAGTATTTT.